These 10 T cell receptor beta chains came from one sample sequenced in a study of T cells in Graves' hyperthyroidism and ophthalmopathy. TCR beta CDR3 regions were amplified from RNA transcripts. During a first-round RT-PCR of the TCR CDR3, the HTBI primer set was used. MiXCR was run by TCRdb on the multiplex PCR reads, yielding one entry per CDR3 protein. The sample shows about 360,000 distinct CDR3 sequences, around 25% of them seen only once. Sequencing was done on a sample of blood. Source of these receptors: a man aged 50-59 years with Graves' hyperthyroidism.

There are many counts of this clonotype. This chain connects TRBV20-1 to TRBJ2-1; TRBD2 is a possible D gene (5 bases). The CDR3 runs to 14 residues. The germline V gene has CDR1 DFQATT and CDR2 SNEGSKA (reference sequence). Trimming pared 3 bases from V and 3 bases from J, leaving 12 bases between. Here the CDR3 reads CSARYGVLYNEQFF. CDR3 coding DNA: TGCAGTGCTAGGTACGGGGTCCTCTACAATGAGCAGTTCTTC.

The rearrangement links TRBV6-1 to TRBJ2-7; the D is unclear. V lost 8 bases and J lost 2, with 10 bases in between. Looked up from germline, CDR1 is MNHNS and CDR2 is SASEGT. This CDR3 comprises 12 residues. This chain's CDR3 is CASGRRPYEQYF. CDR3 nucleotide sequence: TGTGCCAGCGGGCGGCGCCCCTACGAGCAGTACTTC.

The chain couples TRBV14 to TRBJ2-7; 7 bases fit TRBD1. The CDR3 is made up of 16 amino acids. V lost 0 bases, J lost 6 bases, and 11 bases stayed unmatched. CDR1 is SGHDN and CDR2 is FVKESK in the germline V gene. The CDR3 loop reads CASSQDLARTGAEQYF. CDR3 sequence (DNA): TGTGCCAGCAGCCAAGACTTAGCCCGAACAGGGGCCGAGCAGTACTTC.

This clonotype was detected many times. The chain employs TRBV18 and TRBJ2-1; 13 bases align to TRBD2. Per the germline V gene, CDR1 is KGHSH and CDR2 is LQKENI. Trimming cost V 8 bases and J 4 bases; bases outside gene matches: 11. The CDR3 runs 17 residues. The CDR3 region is CASSPRTSGSSYNEQFF. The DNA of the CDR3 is TGTGCCAGCAGCCCGCGGACTAGCGGGAGCTCGTACAATGAGCAGTTCTTC.

CDR3 sequence reads: CAWRRAGEYEQYF. The CDR3 region has the DNA TGTGCCTGGAGACGCGCGGGAGAATACGAGCAGTACTTC. The chain couples TRBV30 to TRBJ2-7, with TRBD2 matching 7 bases. The CDR3 runs 13 residues. V shed 3 bases and J 4 bases; nucleotides not matched to a gene: 6. Per the germline V gene, CDR1 is GTSNPN and CDR2 is SVGIG (reference sequence).

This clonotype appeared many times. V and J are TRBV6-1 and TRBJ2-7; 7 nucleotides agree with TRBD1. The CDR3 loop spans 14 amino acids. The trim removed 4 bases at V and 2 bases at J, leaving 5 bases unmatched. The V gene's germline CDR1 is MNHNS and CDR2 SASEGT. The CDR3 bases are TGTGCCAGCAGTGGTAGGGACAGTACCTACGAGCAGTACTTC. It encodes CASSGRDSTYEQYF.

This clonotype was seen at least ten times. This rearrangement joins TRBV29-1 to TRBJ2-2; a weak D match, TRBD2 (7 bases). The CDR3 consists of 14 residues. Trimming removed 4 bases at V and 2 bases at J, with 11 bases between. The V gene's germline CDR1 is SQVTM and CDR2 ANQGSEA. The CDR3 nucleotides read TGCAGCGTTGTGGGGGGGCGAAACACCGGGGAGCTGTTTTTT. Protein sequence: CSVVGGRNTGELFF.

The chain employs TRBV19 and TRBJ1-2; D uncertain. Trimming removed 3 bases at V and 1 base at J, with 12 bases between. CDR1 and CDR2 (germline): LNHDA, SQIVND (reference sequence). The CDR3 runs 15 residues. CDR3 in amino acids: CASSIGALGNYGYTF. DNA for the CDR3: TGTGCCAGTAGTATTGGCGCTTTGGGTAACTATGGCTACACCTTC.

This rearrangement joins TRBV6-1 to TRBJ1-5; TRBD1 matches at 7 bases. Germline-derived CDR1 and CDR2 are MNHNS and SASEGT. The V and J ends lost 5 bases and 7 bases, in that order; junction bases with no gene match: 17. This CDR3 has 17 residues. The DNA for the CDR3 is TGTGCCAGCAGTCCCAAGGGTCCAGGACAGGCGAGACAGCCCCAGCATTTT. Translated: CASSPKGPGQARQPQHF.

The CDR3 region is CSANFGEYEQYF. CDR3 nucleotide sequence: TGCAGTGCTAATTTCGGGGAATACGAGCAGTACTTC. The chain carries TRBV20-1 and TRBJ2-7; D may be TRBD2 (5 bases). The CDR3 loop spans 12 amino acids. CDR1 DFQATT and CDR2 SNEGSKA come from the germline V gene (reference sequence). Deletions cut 4 bases from V and 4 bases from J, with 11 bases between.